This passage covers 13 T cell receptor beta chains from one sample sequenced in a study of response to subunit inactivated influenza vaccine. TCRdb called the RT-PCR reads again in MiXCR, with one record for every CDR3 protein. The repertoire holds hundreds of thousands of distinct CDR3 sequences, with about 11% as singletons. This specimen was PBMCs from blood, taken on the day of vaccination. These receptor sequences come from a man aged 50-59 years who received an inactivated influenza vaccine.

This clonotype has only a few counts. The chain has TRBV20-1 and TRBJ1-2; tentatively, D is TRBD1 (5 bases). Trimming cost V 6 bases and J 4 bases, with 18 bases left between them. The germline gives CDR1 DFQATT, CDR2 SNEGSKA (reference sequence). There are 14 residues in the CDR3. CDR3 DNA sequence: TGCAGTGCCTTTGGGGACCAGAGGCCCTATGGCTACACCTTC. Translating gives CSAFGDQRPYGYTF.

This clonotype has a count of ten or more. The V and J genes are TRBV4-1 and TRBJ1-1; D unclear. Looked up from germline, CDR1 is MGHRA and CDR2 is YSYEKL. This CDR3 is 15 amino acids long. The germline V and J ends were trimmed by 0 bases and 5 bases, with 13 bases remaining between them. The CDR3 protein is CASSQDRTLGTEAFF. As DNA, the CDR3 is TGCGCCAGCAGCCAAGATCGGACTCTTGGAACTGAAGCTTTCTTT.

This clonotype has only a few counts. This chain links TRBV29-1 with TRBJ2-7; 7 positions match TRBD1. The length of the CDR3 is 13 residues. Trimming at V came to 6 bases and at J to 2 bases, leaving 7 bases not matched to a gene. Germline V CDR1 and CDR2: SQVTM, ANQGSEA. The CDR3 sequence is CSVTDRSTYEQYF. CDR3 in DNA: TGCAGCGTCACGGACAGGTCTACCTACGAGCAGTACTTC.

There are a few counts of this clonotype. The chain is built from TRBV2 and TRBJ2-2; D is perhaps TRBD1 (5 bases). With 5 bases removed from V and 1 base from J, the gap between germline ends came to 11 bases. This CDR3 is built from 15 residues. CDR1 SNHLY and CDR2 FYNNEI come from the germline V gene. CDR3 bases: TGTGCCAGCAGTCAAGAAACAGGGAACACCGGGGAGCTGTTTTTT. It is translated as CASSQETGNTGELFF.

The V and J genes are TRBV5-6 and TRBJ2-3; 8 bases align to TRBD1. Germline V gene sequence: CDR1 SGHDT, CDR2 YYEEEE. This CDR3 is 14 amino acids long. J lost 4 bases, V lost 3 bases, and 4 bases had no gene match. CDR3 in amino acids: CASSSTGVPDTQYF. For the CDR3, the DNA is TGTGCCAGCAGCTCGACAGGGGTCCCAGATACGCAGTATTTT.

The rearrangement links TRBV2 to TRBJ1-2; D is unresolved. CDR3 size: 12 residues. Trimming pared 8 bases from V and 4 bases from J, leaving 11 bases between. The germline V gene encodes CDR1 SNHLY and CDR2 FYNNEI. The CDR3 region is CASGSSIYGYTF. The CDR3 nucleotides read TGTGCCAGCGGGAGTAGTATCTATGGCTACACCTTC.

The gene calls are TRBV4-2 and TRBJ2-2, with 9 bases identical to TRBD1. With V trimmed by 7 bases and J by 5 bases, 5 bases remained unmatched. The CDR3 spans 14 residues. CDR1 and CDR2 from the germline V gene are LGHNA and YNFKEQ. CDR3 sequence reads: CASTQDRGTGELFF. The CDR3 coding sequence is TGTGCCAGCACCCAGGACAGGGGAACCGGGGAGCTGTTTTTT.

This clonotype was observed at least ten times. CDR3 DNA: TGTGCCAGCAGTTTTGCAGGGCCCCAGCCCCAGCATTTT. Its protein product is CASSFAGPQPQHF. The V call is TRBV28, the J call TRBJ1-5; a weak D match, TRBD1 (5 bases). This CDR3 comprises 13 residues. The germline V gene has CDR1 MDHEN and CDR2 SYDVKM. Trimming cost V 3 bases and J 7 bases, with 10 bases left between them.

This clonotype was detected a few times. The rearrangement links TRBV11-2 to TRBJ2-5; D is unresolved. Germline V CDR1 and CDR2: SGHAT, FQNNGV. This CDR3 is built from 14 residues. Trimming removed 0 bases from V and 7 bases from J, with 12 bases in between. The CDR3 DNA follows: TGTGCCAGCAGCTTAGATCCAAGCTGGGGGACCCAGTACTTC. It encodes CASSLDPSWGTQYF. Together with reference TRBV11-2 and TRBJ2-5, the CDR3 gives the full variable domain: EAGVAQSPRYKIIEKRQSVAFWCNPISGHATLYWYQQILGQGPKLLIQFQNNGVVDDSQLPKDRFSAERLKGVDSTLKIQPAKLEDSAVYLCASSLDPSWGTQYFGPGTRLLVL.

This clonotype was counted ten times or more. This chain connects TRBV12-3 or TRBV12-4 to TRBJ1-1, with D uncertain. V gave up 1 base and J gave up 4 bases, with 7 bases separating them. This CDR3 is built from 13 residues. CDR3 bases: TGTGCCAGCAGTTTAGGGTGGAGCACTGAAGCTTTCTTT. It specifies CASSLGWSTEAFF.

Many counts were recorded for this clonotype. The chain recombines TRBV5-1 with TRBJ1-1; D may be TRBD1 (5 bases). V lost 4 bases to trimming and J lost 10 bases, with 11 bases between them. The germline gives CDR1 SGHRS, CDR2 YFSETQ. The CDR3 length is 11 residues. The CDR3 here is CASSGGGGAFF. The CDR3 region has the DNA TGCGCCAGCAGCGGCGGGGGAGGAGCTTTCTTT.

This clonotype showed up just a few times. The J gene is TRBJ2-1, the V gene TRBV5-5, with TRBD2 matching 13 bases. The germline gives CDR1 SGHKS, CDR2 YYEKEE (reference sequence). The CDR3 totals 16 residues. J was trimmed by 4 bases and V by 4 bases; bases with no gene match: 5. The chain's CDR3 is CASSRELAGGYNEQFF. Written as DNA, the CDR3 is TGTGCCAGCAGCCGCGAACTAGCGGGAGGGTACAATGAGCAGTTCTTC.

V usage is TRBV6-1 and J usage is TRBJ2-1; 15 nucleotides line up with TRBD2. CDR3 size: 16 residues. Per the germline V gene, CDR1 is MNHNS and CDR2 is SASEGT. V dropped 6 bases and J dropped 8; count of bases not matched to a gene: 8. The CDR3 sequence: CASSRGLAGGRYEQFF. The CDR3 DNA sequence: TGTGCCAGCAGCCGGGGACTAGCGGGGGGCCGTTATGAGCAGTTCTTC.